Below, 9 T cell receptor beta chains from the same sample are listed, as sequenced in a study of T cell responses to AZD1222 COVID-19 vaccine. TCRdb's copy holds only in-frame clones and misses some; the assay was immunoSEQ multiplex PCR. Among approximately 180,000 clones, around 94% were seen once, and the ten largest hold roughly a tenth. The source material was peripheral blood, sampled on day 0 of AZD1222 vaccination. The receptor set was obtained from an adult in good health.

This chain links TRBV28 with TRBJ1-5; D is unresolved. Germline V lookup: CDR1 MDHEN, CDR2 SYDVKM. Trimming took off 9 bases at V and 2 bases at J, with 8 bases between the two ends. This CDR3 comprises 12 residues. CDR3 sequence reads: CASRRGNQPQHF. The CDR3 nucleotides are TGTGCCAGTCGACGGGGCAATCAGCCCCAGCATTTT.

The chain uses TRBV5-1 and TRBJ2-7, with 9 bases lining up with TRBD1. The CDR3 is made up of 14 amino acids. Germline CDR1 reads SGHRS; CDR2 reads YFSETQ. Losses at the gene ends were 3 bases for V and 2 bases for J; bases not matched to a gene: 3. The CDR3 is CASSWGTGPYEQYF. DNA of the CDR3: TGCGCCAGCAGCTGGGGGACAGGGCCCTACGAGCAGTACTTC.

The chain combines TRBV4-2 with TRBJ1-6; tentatively, D is TRBD1 (5 bases). V was clipped by 0 bases and J by 10 bases, with 13 bases between them. The CDR3 consists of 15 residues. Germline loops: CDR1 LGHNA, CDR2 YNFKEQ. The CDR3 here is CASSQEADTGSPLHF. CDR3 nucleotide sequence: TGTGCCAGCAGCCAAGAGGCGGACACGGGATCACCCCTCCACTTT.

The CDR3 here is CASRPSGLGEKLFF. CDR3 nucleotide sequence: TGCGCCAGCAGACCCTCGGGGCTCGGGGAAAAACTGTTTTTT. The gene calls are TRBV5-1 and TRBJ1-4; D might be TRBD1 (5 bases). V was shortened by 5 bases and J by 8 bases, with 16 bases between the two germline ends. CDR1 is SGHRS and CDR2 is YFSETQ in the germline V gene. The CDR3 loop spans 14 amino acids.

The V gene is TRBV7-2, the J gene TRBJ1-3; D not certain. The CDR3 has 15 amino acids. The ends were cut back, 0 bases at V and 0 bases at J, with 6 bases in the middle. Germline V CDR1 and CDR2: SGHTA, FQGNSA. Here the CDR3 DNA reads TGTGCCAGCAGCTTAGCGTACAGCTCTGGAAACACCATATATTTT. It translates to CASSLAYSSGNTIYF.

This chain joins TRBV4-1 and TRBJ2-7; D might be TRBD1 or TRBD2, each matching 5 bases. The V gene lost 0 bases and the J gene lost 5 bases, with 8 bases spanning the gap. Germline CDR1 MGHRA, CDR2 YSYEKL. CDR3 length: 13 residues. The CDR3 DNA sequence: TGCGCCAGCAGCCAAGATTTGGGGGACGAGCAGTACGTC. Its protein product is CASSQDLGDEQYV.

This chain joins TRBV18 and TRBJ1-1; tentatively, D is TRBD1 (5 bases). V was trimmed by 0 bases and J by 5 bases, leaving 16 bases between them. Per germline, CDR1 KGHSH and CDR2 LQKENI. This CDR3 contains 16 residues. The CDR3 here is CASSPPGLGGRTEAFF. The CDR3, as DNA: TGTGCCAGCTCACCACCGGGACTCGGGGGTAGGACTGAAGCTTTCTTT.

This chain joins TRBV2 and TRBJ2-4, with TRBD2 identical over 15 bases. Germline CDR1 and CDR2: SNHLY and FYNNEI. V shed 4 bases, J shed 0 bases, and the junction held 10 bases outside the gene matches. The CDR3 is made up of 20 amino acids. The CDR3 nucleotides are TGTGCCAGCAGTGCGTACACGGGACTAGCGGGAGGCCTAGCCAAAAACATTCAGTACTTC. Its translation is CASSAYTGLAGGLAKNIQYF.

V is TRBV2 and J is TRBJ2-7; no firm D call. Germline CDR1 and CDR2: SNHLY and FYNNEI. V dropped 6 bases and J dropped 3 bases, with 9 bases sitting between them. The CDR3 contains 12 residues. CDR3 sequence (DNA): TGTGCCAGCAGGGCTCCCCTCTACGAGCAGTACTTC. It codes for CASRAPLYEQYF.